This record concerns one T cell receptor (beta chain) sequence. Its recognized antigen is unknown. No clone much larger than this one lies a single base away; base qualities are absent. The time point label, as the study defines it: about 28 days (+/-7) after the second vaccine dose. Because spike-specific TCR depth and breadth did not differ between the two schedules, AZD1222 recipients who got a second dose at roughly 4 weeks were pooled with those who got a second dose at roughly 12 weeks. Vaccinee samples came from UK trials COV001 and COV002, including a single-blind randomized controlled phase 2/3 trial of AZD1222 (ChAdOx1 nCoV-19) in healthy adults. For TCRbeta chain sequencing, PBMC samples were collected from trial participants at day 0 and at day 28 after the second dose. This entry is derived from a study of T cell responses to AZD1222 COVID-19 vaccine (dated by TCRdb to the early 2020s). Describing the broader study: A total of just over 230 trial participants underwent TCR sequencing, of whom about 200 had received two doses of AZD1222 and some 25 had received two doses of the MenACWY control vaccine. Enrollment into the trials was organized by age into subgroups of 18-55, 56-69 and 70-plus years, and those subgroups contained 148, 28 and 57 TCR-sequenced participants, respectively.

The paper as a whole reports these results and caveats: Only a handful of AZD1222 recipients were SARS-CoV-2 seropositive at baseline, limiting conclusions about previously exposed vaccinees. CD4 TCRs associated with the vaccine covered the entire spike protein, and the dominant responses were in regions 160-218 and 743-854. Participants were mostly white British and included more females than males, and it was suggested by the authors that clonal diversity may have been underestimated. The 56-69-year group was small, and its depth increase did not reach significance, likely because of low power. Reportedly, close to half of the unique spike-specific TCRs recognized epitopes lying outside the regions that are mutated in the B.1.351 and B.1.1.7 variants. Because no day 14 peak-response samples were available, the repertoires could be characterized only after the peak T cell response. Spike-specific TCR breadth and depth rose significantly after two AZD1222 doses compared with day 0 and with MenACWY recipients.

The CDR3 regions of human TCRbeta chains were analyzed by immunosequencing. The authors' pipeline ran thus. Repertoire TCRs were matched against a reference library of SARS-CoV-2-specific TCRs generated with the MIRA antigen-specificity platform. Breadth meant the fraction of unique TCRs that were SARS-CoV-2-associated, whereas depth meant the fraction of total T cells that were SARS-CoV-2-associated. Using the MIRA data, each spike-specific TCR was assigned both to the spike region to which the TCR was reactive and to a CD4 or CD8 class. Log10-transformed breadth and depth values were compared by one-way ANOVA with Sidak's multiple comparisons tests. This is the immuneACCESS table as TCRdb keeps it, with only in-frame sequences that have V and J called. A part of the clones is gone; compared with another copy, unresolved V genes explain less than half, and the rest is unexplained. From that table come the V and J calls and clone size; the DNA was used to work out D and trimming. This sample lists about 69,000 clones; approximately 87% were detected once. The top ten hold around a quarter of the sample.

Sequencing was performed on peripheral blood, taken 28 days after the second AZD1222 dose. The source is an adult who received the AZD1222 COVID-19 vaccine.

In nucleotides, the sequence is TGTGCCAGTAGTGCCCGAGGAGGTCCCTTTAGCAATCAGCCCCAGCATTTT. Its protein is CASSARGGPFSNQPQHF. The V and J genes are TRBV19 and TRBJ1-5; no D segment can be confidently identified. Inclusive of the bounding cysteine and phenylalanine, the CDR3 is 17 residues long. Only the CDR3 region is kept as DNA, spanning 51 bases read in frame from base 1. From a lookup of the germline V gene (reference sequence), CDR1 and CDR2 are LNHDA and SQIVND. V gives up 5 bases and J gives up 0 bases, and the segment between their germline ends measures 17 bases. The reference TRBV19 and TRBJ1-5 proteins fill in what lies around the CDR3, so the full variable domain reads DGGITQSPKYLFRKEGQNVTLSCEQNLNHDAMYWYRQDPGQGLRLIYYSQIVNDFQKGDIAEGYSVSREKKESFPLTVTSAQKNPTAFYLCASSARGGPFSNQPQHFGDGTRLSIL.